Listed below are T cell receptor beta chains from one sample, sequenced in a study of blood T cell repertoires in COVID-19. Here immunoSEQ multiplex PCR was the method, and the copy in TCRdb shows in-frame clones only, minus some. This table has some 85,000 clones, roughly nine tenths appearing once. The sequencing sample was made of peripheral blood. The receptors were sampled from a man in his forties or fifties with acute or convalescent COVID-19. CDR3s include the opening cysteine and the closing phenylalanine or tryptophan. The D gene is left open where the match is weak. Part of the rows lack a size; the others show once, few, many or a class for expanded clones.

j_call: TRBJ2-5
v_call: TRBV5-1
clone_size: .
d_call: .
cdr3_aa: CASSSGTPDQETQYF
cdr3_nt: TGCGCCAGCAGCTCTGGGACACCCGACCAAGAGACCCAGTACTTC

j_call: TRBJ2-1
v_call: TRBV5-1
clone_size: .
d_call: TRBD1
cdr3_aa: CASSQGQGSGQFF
cdr3_nt: TGCGCCAGCAGCCAGGGACAGGGCAGCGGGCAGTTCTTC

j_call: TRBJ2-2
v_call: TRBV5-1
clone_size: .
d_call: TRBD2
cdr3_aa: CASSWGGAGELFF
cdr3_nt: TGCGCCAGCAGCTGGGGAGGGGCCGGGGAGCTGTTTTTT

j_call: TRBJ2-5
v_call: TRBV2
clone_size: .
d_call: .
cdr3_aa: CASTQEGETQYF
cdr3_nt: TGTGCCAGCACTCAGGAGGGGGAGACCCAGTACTTC

j_call: TRBJ1-2
v_call: TRBV2
clone_size: once
d_call: TRBD1
cdr3_aa: CASSQPIGTGGAYGYTF
cdr3_nt: TGTGCCAGCAGTCAGCCCATAGGGACAGGGGGCGCGTATGGCTACACCTTC

j_call: TRBJ1-1
v_call: TRBV19
clone_size: .
d_call: TRBD1
cdr3_aa: CASVLGGRNTEAFF
cdr3_nt: TGTGCCAGTGTTTTAGGGGGCAGGAACACTGAAGCTTTCTTT

j_call: TRBJ1-2
v_call: TRBV3-1/TRBV3-2
clone_size: .
d_call: .
cdr3_aa: CASSQDLGGYTF
cdr3_nt: TGTGCCAGCAGCCAAGATCTAGGTGGCTACACCTTC

j_call: TRBJ1-5
v_call: TRBV28
clone_size: .
d_call: .
cdr3_aa: CASTVWSNSPQHF
cdr3_nt: TGTGCCAGCACCGTCTGGAGCAATTCGCCCCAGCATTTT

j_call: TRBJ2-1
v_call: TRBV2
clone_size: once
d_call: TRBD1
cdr3_aa: CASLGDRGGEQFF
cdr3_nt: TGTGCCAGCCTAGGGGACAGGGGAGGGGAGCAGTTCTTC

j_call: TRBJ2-5
v_call: TRBV5-1
clone_size: .
d_call: TRBD2
cdr3_aa: CASSLGGGQETQYF
cdr3_nt: TGCGCCAGCAGCTTGGGGGGGGGCCAAGAGACCCAGTACTTC

j_call: TRBJ1-3
v_call: TRBV5-5
clone_size: .
d_call: .
cdr3_aa: CASSFSGQTGNTIYF
cdr3_nt: TGTGCCAGCAGCTTCTCCGGACAAACTGGAAACACCATATATTTT

j_call: TRBJ2-3
v_call: TRBV7-3
clone_size: .
d_call: TRBD2
cdr3_aa: CASSLRGGENTQYF
cdr3_nt: TGTGCCAGCAGCTTAAGGGGAGGGGAGAATACGCAGTATTTT

j_call: TRBJ1-1
v_call: TRBV2
clone_size: .
d_call: TRBD1
cdr3_aa: CASRSRGQGHTEAFF
cdr3_nt: TGTGCCAGCAGGAGCCGGGGACAGGGGCACACTGAAGCTTTCTTT

j_call: TRBJ2-7
v_call: TRBV19
clone_size: .
d_call: .
cdr3_aa: CASEDRGTYEQYF
cdr3_nt: TGTGCCAGTGAAGACCGAGGGACCTACGAGCAGTACTTC

j_call: TRBJ1-2
v_call: TRBV7-8
clone_size: .
d_call: TRBD1
cdr3_aa: CASSLAHRGHGGYTF
cdr3_nt: TGTGCCAGCAGCTTAGCACACAGGGGGCATGGTGGCTACACCTTC

j_call: TRBJ1-2
v_call: TRBV7-8
clone_size: once
d_call: .
cdr3_aa: CASSLAWGEDYGYTF
cdr3_nt: TGTGCCAGCAGCTTAGCGTGGGGAGAGGACTATGGCTACACCTTC

j_call: TRBJ2-1
v_call: TRBV12-3/TRBV12-4
clone_size: .
d_call: TRBD1
cdr3_aa: CASSRDRDNEQFF
cdr3_nt: TGTGCCAGCAGCCGGGACAGAGACAATGAGCAGTTCTTC

j_call: TRBJ2-4
v_call: TRBV6-1
clone_size: .
d_call: TRBD2
cdr3_aa: CASSEVGGLAGAGAKNIQYF
cdr3_nt: TGTGCCAGCAGTGAAGTTGGGGGACTAGCGGGGGCCGGGGCCAAAAACATTCAGTACTTC

j_call: TRBJ1-1
v_call: TRBV11-1
clone_size: .
d_call: .
cdr3_aa: CASSSGQEAFF
cdr3_nt: TGTGCCAGCAGCTCAGGACAGGAAGCTTTCTTT

j_call: TRBJ2-3
v_call: TRBV18
clone_size: few
d_call: .
cdr3_aa: CASSTSQTRHSGTDTQYF
cdr3_nt: TGTGCCAGCTCAACGTCCCAGACTAGACATTCGGGCACAGATACGCAGTATTTT

j_call: TRBJ1-5
v_call: TRBV7-2
clone_size: once
d_call: TRBD1
cdr3_aa: CASRAGTGGDQPQHF
cdr3_nt: TGTGCCAGCAGAGCCGGGACAGGGGGCGACCAGCCCCAGCATTTT

j_call: TRBJ2-3
v_call: TRBV11-3
clone_size: .
d_call: .
cdr3_aa: CASSPGLSPSTDTQYF
cdr3_nt: TGTGCCAGCAGCCCCGGACTATCCCCCAGCACAGATACGCAGTATTTT

j_call: TRBJ2-3
v_call: TRBV3-1/TRBV3-2
clone_size: .
d_call: .
cdr3_aa: CASSQYADTQYF
cdr3_nt: TGTGCCAGCAGCCAATATGCAGATACGCAGTATTTT

j_call: TRBJ1-6
v_call: TRBV7-8
clone_size: few
d_call: .
cdr3_aa: CASSSPVRGVDSPLHF
cdr3_nt: TGTGCCAGCAGCTCTCCGGTGCGGGGAGTGGATTCACCCCTCCACTTT

j_call: TRBJ1-2
v_call: TRBV6-1
clone_size: few
d_call: .
cdr3_aa: CASSEGVGGVGYGYTF
cdr3_nt: TGTGCCAGCAGTGAAGGGGTCGGCGGGGTTGGCTATGGCTACACCTTC

j_call: TRBJ1-1
v_call: TRBV4-1
clone_size: few
d_call: .
cdr3_aa: CASSKVQGLATEAFF
cdr3_nt: TGCGCCAGCAGCAAAGTACAGGGCTTGGCCACTGAAGCTTTCTTT

j_call: TRBJ1-1
v_call: TRBV7-8
clone_size: .
d_call: .
cdr3_aa: CASSLGGGNTEAFF
cdr3_nt: TGTGCCAGCAGCTTAGGGGGGGGTAACACTGAAGCTTTCTTT

j_call: TRBJ1-4
v_call: TRBV9
clone_size: .
d_call: TRBD1
cdr3_aa: CASSFGQGGEKLFF
cdr3_nt: TGTGCCAGCAGCTTCGGACAGGGGGGTGAAAAACTGTTTTTT

j_call: TRBJ2-5
v_call: TRBV11-3
clone_size: many
d_call: .
cdr3_aa: CASSFQGYQETQYF
cdr3_nt: TGTGCCAGCAGCTTCCAGGGGTACCAAGAGACCCAGTACTTC

j_call: TRBJ1-1
v_call: TRBV10-3
clone_size: .
d_call: .
cdr3_aa: CAISERGGRSSNTEAFF
cdr3_nt: TGTGCCATCAGTGAGAGGGGGGGGCGGAGCTCTAACACTGAAGCTTTCTTT

j_call: TRBJ2-2
v_call: TRBV11-2
clone_size: .
d_call: TRBD2
cdr3_aa: CASSQSGGAGELFF
cdr3_nt: TGTGCCAGCAGCCAGAGCGGGGGGGCCGGGGAGCTGTTTTTT